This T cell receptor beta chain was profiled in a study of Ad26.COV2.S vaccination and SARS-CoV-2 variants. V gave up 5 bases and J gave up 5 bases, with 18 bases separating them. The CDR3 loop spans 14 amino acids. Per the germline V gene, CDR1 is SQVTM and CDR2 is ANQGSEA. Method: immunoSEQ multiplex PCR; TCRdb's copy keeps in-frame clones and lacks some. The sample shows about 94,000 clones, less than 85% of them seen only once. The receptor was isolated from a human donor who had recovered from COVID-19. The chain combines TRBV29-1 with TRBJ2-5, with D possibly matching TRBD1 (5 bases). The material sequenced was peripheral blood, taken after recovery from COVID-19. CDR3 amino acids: CSVRQTLERETQYF. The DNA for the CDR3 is TGCAGCGTTAGACAGACCCTCGAGAGGGAGACCCAGTACTTC.